This TCR beta chain was found in a study of T cells in narcolepsy. General observations from the study: No autoreactive T cell clone sequences appeared in some memory CD4+ repertoires. Same-patient CSF and blood CD4+ T cell clonotypes included HCRT-specific and TRIB2-specific autoreactive ones.

A few counts support this clone. Its antigen remains unidentified. TCRdb's copy holds only in-frame clones and misses some; the assay was immunoSEQ multiplex PCR. The data contain tens of thousands of clones, 79% of them seen just once; the ten biggest clones take up less than 8.5%. The V and J ends lost 5 bases and 3 bases respectively, with 13 bases between them. The CDR3 spans 14 residues. CDR1 is MNHEY and CDR2 is SVGAGI in the germline V gene. The sequence came from a human donor in good health. The material sequenced was memory (CD45RA-) CD4+ T cells from blood. V gene TRBV6-5 combines with J gene TRBJ1-2; the D gene is possibly TRBD1 (6 bases). This chain's CDR3 is CASSVGTPDYGYTF. The CDR3 bases are TGTGCCAGCAGTGTAGGGACACCGGACTATGGCTACACCTTC.